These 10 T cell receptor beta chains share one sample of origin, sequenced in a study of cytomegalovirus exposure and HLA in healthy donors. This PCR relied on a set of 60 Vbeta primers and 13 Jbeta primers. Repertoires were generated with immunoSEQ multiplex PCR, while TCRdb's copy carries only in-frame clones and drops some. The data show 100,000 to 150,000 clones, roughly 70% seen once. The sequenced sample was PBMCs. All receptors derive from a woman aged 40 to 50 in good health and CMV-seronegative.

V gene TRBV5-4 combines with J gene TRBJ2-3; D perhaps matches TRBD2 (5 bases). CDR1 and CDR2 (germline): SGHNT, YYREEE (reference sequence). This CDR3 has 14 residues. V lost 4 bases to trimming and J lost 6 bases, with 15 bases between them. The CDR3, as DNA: TGTGCCAGCAGCCAGGCCGCGGGTACGGATACGCAGTATTTT. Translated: CASSQAAGTDTQYF.

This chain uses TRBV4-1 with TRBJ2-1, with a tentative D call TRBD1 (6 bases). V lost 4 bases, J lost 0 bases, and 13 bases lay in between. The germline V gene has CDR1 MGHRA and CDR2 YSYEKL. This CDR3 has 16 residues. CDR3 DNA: TGCGCCAGCAGCCCGCAACAGGGATCCTCCTACAATGAGCAGTTCTTC. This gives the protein CASSPQQGSSYNEQFF.

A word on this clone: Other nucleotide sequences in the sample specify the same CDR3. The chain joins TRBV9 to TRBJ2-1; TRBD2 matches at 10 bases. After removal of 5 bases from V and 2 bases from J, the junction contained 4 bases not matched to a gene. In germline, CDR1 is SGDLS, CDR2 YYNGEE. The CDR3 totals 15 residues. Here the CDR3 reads CASSEAGGTYNEQFF. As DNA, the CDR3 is TGTGCCAGCAGTGAAGCGGGGGGGACCTACAATGAGCAGTTCTTC.

The CDR3 protein is CASSLRGQDYGYTF. Here the CDR3 DNA reads TGTGCCAGCAGCTTGAGGGGGCAGGACTATGGCTACACCTTC. The chain has TRBV11-1 and TRBJ1-2; 7 positions match TRBD1. Germline V CDR1 and CDR2: SGHAT, FQDESV (reference sequence). The CDR3 is made up of 14 amino acids. Unmatched junction bases numbered 4, after V lost 3 bases and J lost 3 bases.

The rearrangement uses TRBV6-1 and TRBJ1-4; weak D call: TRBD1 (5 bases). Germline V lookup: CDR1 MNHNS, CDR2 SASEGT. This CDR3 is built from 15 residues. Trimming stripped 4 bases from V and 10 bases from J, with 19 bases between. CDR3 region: CASSGGGGVRGKLFF. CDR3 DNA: TGTGCCAGCAGTGGGGGTGGGGGGGTTAGGGGAAAACTGTTTTTT.

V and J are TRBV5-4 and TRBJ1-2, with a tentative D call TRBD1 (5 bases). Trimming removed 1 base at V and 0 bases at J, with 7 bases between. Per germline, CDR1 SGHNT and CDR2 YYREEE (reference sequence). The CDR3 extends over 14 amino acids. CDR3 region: CASSLKGSNYGYTF. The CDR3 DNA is TGTGCCAGCAGCTTGAAGGGGTCTAACTATGGCTACACCTTC.

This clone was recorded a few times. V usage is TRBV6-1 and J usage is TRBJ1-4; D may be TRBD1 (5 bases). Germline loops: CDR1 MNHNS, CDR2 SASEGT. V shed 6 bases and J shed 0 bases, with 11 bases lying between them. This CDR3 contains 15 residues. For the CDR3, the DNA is TGTGCCAGCAGAGAACAGGTTGCAACTAATGAAAAACTGTTTTTT. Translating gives CASREQVATNEKLFF.

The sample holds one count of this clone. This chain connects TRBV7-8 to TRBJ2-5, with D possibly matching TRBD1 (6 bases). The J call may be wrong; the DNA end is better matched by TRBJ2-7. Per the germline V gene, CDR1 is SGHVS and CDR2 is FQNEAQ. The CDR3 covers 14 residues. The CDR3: CASSLRTVSYEQYF. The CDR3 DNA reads TGTGCCAGCAGCTTGAGGACAGTTTCCTACGAGCAGTACTTC.

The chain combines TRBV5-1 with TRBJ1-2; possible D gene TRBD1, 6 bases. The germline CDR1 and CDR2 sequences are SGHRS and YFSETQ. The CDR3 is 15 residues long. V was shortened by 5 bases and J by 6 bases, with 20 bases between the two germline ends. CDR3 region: CASSMTRGLGDGYTF. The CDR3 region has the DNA TGCGCCAGCAGTATGACCAGGGGACTAGGGGATGGCTACACCTTC.

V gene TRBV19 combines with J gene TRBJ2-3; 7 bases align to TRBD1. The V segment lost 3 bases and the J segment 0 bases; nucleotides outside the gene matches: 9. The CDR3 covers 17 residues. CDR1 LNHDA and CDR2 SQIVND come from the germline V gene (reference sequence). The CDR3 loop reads CASSMTGQLYSTDTQYF. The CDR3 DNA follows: TGTGCCAGTAGTATGACGGGACAGCTCTATAGCACAGATACGCAGTATTTT.